The 28 T cell receptor beta chains reported below all come from one sample, sequenced in a study of OX40 agonist ivuxolimab in advanced cancers. The table came from immunoSEQ multiplex PCR; TCRdb's copy has only in-frame clones and leaves some out. This sample yields roughly 76,000 clones, of which approximately 85% are seen a single time; around 5.1% belongs to the top ten. The sequencing used CD4+ or CD8+ T cells sorted from blood, collected in a trial of the OX40 agonist ivuxolimab. The receptors stem from an adult with an advanced solid tumor such as melanoma, head and neck, liver or kidney cancer.

This sequence joins TRBV19 and TRBJ2-1, with D tentatively TRBD2 (6 bases). CDR3 length: 14 residues. V lost 11 bases to trimming and J lost 9 bases, with 23 bases between them. Germline loops: CDR1 LNHDA, CDR2 SQIVND (reference sequence). The CDR3 spells CACRAGKGDGEQFF. The CDR3 nucleotides are TGTGCCTGCAGGGCGGGGAAAGGTGATGGTGAGCAGTTCTTC.

The chain has TRBV19 and TRBJ1-1; D might be TRBD1 (5 bases). The V end was cut by 4 bases, the J end by 3 bases, with 15 bases between. Germline loops: CDR1 LNHDA, CDR2 SQIVND (reference sequence). The CDR3 covers 15 residues. Here the CDR3 DNA reads TGTGCCAGTAGTACGATCGCCGGAGGGGACACTGAAGCTTTCTTT. It specifies CASSTIAGGDTEAFF. Looking up the rest from reference TRBV19 and TRBJ1-1 gives the full variable domain: DGGITQSPKYLFRKEGQNVTLSCEQNLNHDAMYWYRQDPGQGLRLIYYSQIVNDFQKGDIAEGYSVSREKKESFPLTVTSAQKNPTAFYLCASSTIAGGDTEAFFGQGTRLTVV.

V is TRBV23-1 and J is TRBJ2-7; D is uncertain. TRBV23-1 counts as an open reading frame of uncertain function. V was clipped by 3 bases and J by 2 bases, with 5 bases between them. The CDR3 totals 12 residues. The CDR3 here is CASSHPPYEQYF. Here the CDR3 DNA reads TGCGCCAGCAGTCACCCCCCCTACGAGCAGTACTTC.

The rearrangement uses TRBV27 and TRBJ2-7, with 10 bases matching TRBD2. The CDR3 length is 15 residues. The trim removed 3 bases at V and 7 bases at J, leaving 9 bases unmatched. Germline V CDR1 and CDR2: MNHEY, SMNVEV (reference sequence). DNA of the CDR3: TGTGCCAGCAGTTTGGGGAGCGGGAGGGCCCGGGAGCAGTACTTC. Translating it yields CASSLGSGRAREQYF.

This clone was counted a single time. The chain combines TRBV9 with TRBJ2-1; TRBD2 agrees at 7 bases. V trimming: 1 base; J trimming: 7 bases; junction bases outside the gene matches: 11. Per germline, CDR1 SGDLS and CDR2 YYNGEE. This CDR3 has 16 amino acids. The CDR3 spells CASSVSGTYGGNEQFF. DNA of the CDR3: TGTGCCAGCAGCGTATCCGGGACCTACGGGGGGAATGAGCAGTTCTTC.

The genes are TRBV18 and TRBJ2-7, with a possible D match to TRBD2 (5 bases). Trimming left V 3 bases short and J 4 bases short, with 10 bases between. Germline V gene sequence: CDR1 KGHSH, CDR2 LQKENI. CDR3 size: 13 residues. The CDR3 DNA reads TGTGCCAGCTCACCTCCGGACTCATACGAGCAGTACTTC. Translated: CASSPPDSYEQYF.

The chain carries TRBV19 and TRBJ1-1, with D maybe TRBD1 (5 bases). CDR1 and CDR2 (germline): LNHDA, SQIVND (reference sequence). CDR3 length: 13 amino acids. Between the trimmed V and J ends, which lost 6 bases and 4 bases, there was a span of 12 bases. This CDR3 reads CASSQGLGTEAFF. CDR3 sequence (DNA): TGTGCCAGTAGCCAGGGTTTAGGCACTGAAGCTTTCTTT.

This rearrangement joins TRBV4-1 to TRBJ2-7, with 9 bases matching TRBD1. Germline CDR1 and CDR2: MGHRA and YSYEKL. V shed 3 bases, J shed 6 bases, and the junction held 6 bases outside the gene matches. The CDR3 consists of 14 residues. For the CDR3, the DNA is TGCGCCAGCAGCCACGGGAGACAGGGGGGCGAGCAGTACTTC. It encodes CASSHGRQGGEQYF.

For the CDR3, the DNA is TGTGCCAGCAGTTTAAGGGGGTGGACTAGCGGTTACAATGAGCAGTTCTTC. It codes for CASSLRGWTSGYNEQFF. This rearrangement joins TRBV7-2 to TRBJ2-1; 10 bases are shared with TRBD2. The CDR3 runs to 17 residues. Trimming took 6 bases from V and 4 from J; bases not matched to a gene: 12. Germline CDR1 reads SGHTA; CDR2 reads FQGNSA.

The CDR3 DNA follows: TGTGCCAGCAGGCATCCGAACAGGTACGAGCAGTACTTC. It yields the protein CASRHPNRYEQYF. The J gene is TRBJ2-7, the V gene TRBV6-5, with a tentative D call TRBD1 (5 bases). The CDR3 runs to 13 residues. The germline V gene encodes CDR1 MNHEY and CDR2 SVGAGI. V was trimmed by 6 bases and J by 4 bases, leaving 13 bases between them.

The rearrangement joins TRBV7-2 to TRBJ2-3, with D hard to call. The germline V gene encodes CDR1 SGHTA and CDR2 FQGNSA. CDR3 size: 13 residues. With 4 bases removed from V and 4 bases from J, the gap between germline ends came to 9 bases. CDR3 in DNA: TGTGCCAGCAGCTACTTACTGCCAGATACGCAGTATTTT. It yields the protein CASSYLLPDTQYF.

V is TRBV9 and J is TRBJ1-2; 8 positions match TRBD1. The germline V gene has CDR1 SGDLS and CDR2 YYNGEE. This CDR3 spans 17 amino acids. V trimming: 0 bases; J trimming: 8 bases; junction bases outside the gene matches: 15. CDR3: CASSVGLDRDHLGGYTF. The CDR3 DNA reads as TGTGCCAGCAGCGTAGGTTTGGACAGGGACCACTTGGGCGGCTACACCTTC.

The chain is built from TRBV27 and TRBJ1-5; unclear D gene. The CDR3 runs to 13 residues. Trimming took 0 bases from V and 6 from J, leaving 6 bases between them. From germline, CDR1 is MNHEY and CDR2 SMNVEV (reference sequence). The CDR3 region is CASSLSHSQPQHF. CDR3 nucleotide sequence: TGTGCCAGCAGTTTATCTCATTCTCAGCCCCAGCATTTT.

The chain joins TRBV12-5 to TRBJ1-4, with 10 bases that match TRBD1. Trimming took 6 bases from V and 4 from J; bases not matched to a gene: 5. Germline V CDR1 and CDR2: LGHNT, FRNRAP. The CDR3 spans 15 residues. CDR3: CASGGTGAINEKLFF. The DNA of the CDR3 is TGTGCTAGTGGGGGGACAGGGGCCATTAATGAAAAACTGTTTTTT.

This chain joins TRBV10-2 and TRBJ2-2; D unresolved. Per the germline V gene, CDR1 is WSHSY and CDR2 is SAAADI. With 0 bases removed from V and 4 bases from J, the gap between germline ends came to 9 bases. The CDR3 totals 15 residues. The CDR3 spells CASSESEHSTGELFF. CDR3 DNA sequence: TGCGCCAGCAGTGAGTCGGAGCATTCCACCGGGGAGCTGTTTTTT.

This clone appeared a few times. This chain joins TRBV9 and TRBJ2-7, with 9 nucleotides matching TRBD1. The germline CDR1 and CDR2 sequences are SGDLS and YYNGEE. Losses at the gene ends were 0 bases for V and 3 bases for J; bases not matched to a gene: 13. The CDR3 has 18 amino acids. This CDR3 reads CASSVGVSRGDRVYEQYF. The CDR3 DNA reads as TGTGCCAGCAGCGTAGGGGTGTCGAGGGGGGACAGGGTCTACGAGCAGTACTTC.

CDR3 sequence: CASSEAIRGLYGYTF. CDR3 nucleotides: TGTGCCAGCAGTGAGGCGATCAGGGGGCTTTATGGCTACACCTTC. The rearrangement joins TRBV6-1 to TRBJ1-2; 8 nucleotides align to TRBD1. This CDR3 contains 15 residues. After removal of 3 bases from V and 5 bases from J, the junction contained 8 bases not matched to a gene. Germline V gives CDR1 MNHNS, CDR2 SASEGT.

The genes are TRBV15 and TRBJ2-3; 11 nucleotides line up with TRBD2. Germline V gene data show CDR1 as LNHNV and CDR2 as YYDKDF (reference sequence). The CDR3 consists of 17 residues. Unmatched junction bases numbered 11, after V lost 1 base and J lost 8 bases. In nucleotides, the CDR3 is TGTGCCACCAGCAGAGTCCTGACTAGCGGGGCCCAAGGTACGCAGTATTTT. Translation gives CATSRVLTSGAQGTQYF.

This clone was seen more than once but under ten times. CDR3 sequence reads: CASSYSTHEQYF. CDR3 sequence (DNA): TGTGCCAGCAGTTACTCGACCCACGAGCAGTACTTC. This chain connects TRBV6-6 to TRBJ2-7; D is unclear. Germline V lookup: CDR1 MNHNY, CDR2 SVGAGI (reference sequence). Trimming shortened V by 0 bases and J by 5 bases, and 5 bases separated the two germline ends. The length of the CDR3 is 12 residues.

V is TRBV7-2 and J is TRBJ2-3; D remains unclear. The V end was cut by 1 base, the J end by 1 base, with 6 bases between. Looked up from germline, CDR1 is SGHTA and CDR2 is FQGNSA. This CDR3 has 14 residues. CDR3 nucleotide sequence: TGTGCCAGCAGCTTAGGCCCGGGCACAGATACGCAGTATTTT. Its translation: CASSLGPGTDTQYF.

This chain joins TRBV27 and TRBJ1-2; TRBD1 agrees at 9 bases. The CDR3 runs to 14 residues. The V and J ends lost 5 bases and 6 bases, in that order; junction bases with no gene match: 7. Germline V lookup: CDR1 MNHEY, CDR2 SMNVEV (reference sequence). CDR3: CASSADRGKHGYTF. CDR3 DNA sequence: TGTGCCAGCAGTGCGGACAGGGGTAAACATGGCTACACCTTC.

This clone has a single count. J is TRBJ1-5 and V is TRBV7-8; TRBD1 agrees at 8 bases. The CDR3 spans 14 residues. Germline V lookup: CDR1 SGHVS, CDR2 FQNEAQ. V shed 5 bases and J 9 bases; nucleotides not matched to a gene: 9. CDR3 sequence: CASSRQGTGAPQHF. The CDR3 DNA sequence: TGTGCCAGCAGCCGACAGGGGACAGGAGCGCCCCAGCATTTT.

Only a few counts were recorded for this clone. The V and J genes are TRBV6-6 and TRBJ2-7; TRBD1 agrees at 8 bases. Germline CDR1 is MNHNY and CDR2 is SVGAGI (reference sequence). The CDR3 length is 14 residues. J was trimmed by 3 bases and V by 7 bases; bases with no gene match: 8. This CDR3 reads CASTFGQGSYEQYF. DNA for the CDR3: TGTGCCAGCACCTTCGGACAGGGCAGCTACGAGCAGTACTTC.

V gene TRBV11-1 combines with J gene TRBJ1-4; D call uncertain. With 2 bases removed from V and 5 bases from J, the gap between germline ends came to 6 bases. CDR1 SGHAT and CDR2 FQDESV come from the germline V gene (reference sequence). CDR3 size: 13 residues. CDR3 DNA sequence: TGTGCCAGCAGCTTAACGCGCAATGAAAAACTGTTTTTT. It is translated as CASSLTRNEKLFF.

This sequence joins TRBV19 and TRBJ1-1; 12 nucleotides match TRBD1. V gave up 2 bases and J gave up 11 bases; unmatched junction bases: 9. Germline assignment: CDR1 LNHDA and CDR2 SQIVND (reference sequence). The CDR3 is 15 residues long. In nucleotides, the CDR3 is TGTGCCAGTAGTATACTCGGGACAGGGGGCAACTGGGCTTTCTTT. Translation: CASSILGTGGNWAFF. Combining the CDR3 with reference TRBV19 and TRBJ1-1 gives the whole variable domain DGGITQSPKYLFRKEGQNVTLSCEQNLNHDAMYWYRQDPGQGLRLIYYSQIVNDFQKGDIAEGYSVSREKKESFPLTVTSAQKNPTAFYLCASSILGTGGNWAFFGQGTRLTVV.

V is TRBV5-1 and J is TRBJ1-6, with 9 bases fitting TRBD1. Per the germline V gene, CDR1 is SGHRS and CDR2 is YFSETQ. V gave up 3 bases and J gave up 7 bases; unmatched junction bases: 5. The CDR3 has 15 residues. The CDR3 nucleotides are TGCGCCAGCAGCTCGACAGGGGGAAAAAATTCACCCCTCCACTTT. Residues: CASSSTGGKNSPLHF. The whole variable domain, filled in from reference TRBV5-1 and TRBJ1-6, reads KAGVTQTPRYLIKTRGQQVTLSCSPISGHRSVSWYQQTPGQGLQFLFEYFSETQRNKGNFPGRFSGRQFSNSRSEMNVSTLELGDSALYLCASSSTGGKNSPLHFGNGTRLTVT.

The genes are TRBV6-5 and TRBJ2-4; D uncertain. Deletions cut 4 bases from V and 0 bases from J, with 10 bases between. The germline V gene encodes CDR1 MNHEY and CDR2 SVGAGI. This CDR3 spans 15 amino acids. CDR3 nucleotide sequence: TGTGCCAGCAGTTCTCTCCCTAAAGCCAAAAACATTCAGTACTTC. Translation: CASSSLPKAKNIQYF.

DNA of the CDR3: TGTGCCAGCTCCATACAGGGAACCTACGAGCAGTACTTC. Its protein is CASSIQGTYEQYF. This sequence joins TRBV7-9 and TRBJ2-7; TRBD1 might be the D (6 bases). The CDR3 length is 13 residues. Germline V CDR1 and CDR2: SEHNR, FQNEAQ (reference sequence). The V end was cut by 8 bases, the J end by 2 bases, with 13 bases between.